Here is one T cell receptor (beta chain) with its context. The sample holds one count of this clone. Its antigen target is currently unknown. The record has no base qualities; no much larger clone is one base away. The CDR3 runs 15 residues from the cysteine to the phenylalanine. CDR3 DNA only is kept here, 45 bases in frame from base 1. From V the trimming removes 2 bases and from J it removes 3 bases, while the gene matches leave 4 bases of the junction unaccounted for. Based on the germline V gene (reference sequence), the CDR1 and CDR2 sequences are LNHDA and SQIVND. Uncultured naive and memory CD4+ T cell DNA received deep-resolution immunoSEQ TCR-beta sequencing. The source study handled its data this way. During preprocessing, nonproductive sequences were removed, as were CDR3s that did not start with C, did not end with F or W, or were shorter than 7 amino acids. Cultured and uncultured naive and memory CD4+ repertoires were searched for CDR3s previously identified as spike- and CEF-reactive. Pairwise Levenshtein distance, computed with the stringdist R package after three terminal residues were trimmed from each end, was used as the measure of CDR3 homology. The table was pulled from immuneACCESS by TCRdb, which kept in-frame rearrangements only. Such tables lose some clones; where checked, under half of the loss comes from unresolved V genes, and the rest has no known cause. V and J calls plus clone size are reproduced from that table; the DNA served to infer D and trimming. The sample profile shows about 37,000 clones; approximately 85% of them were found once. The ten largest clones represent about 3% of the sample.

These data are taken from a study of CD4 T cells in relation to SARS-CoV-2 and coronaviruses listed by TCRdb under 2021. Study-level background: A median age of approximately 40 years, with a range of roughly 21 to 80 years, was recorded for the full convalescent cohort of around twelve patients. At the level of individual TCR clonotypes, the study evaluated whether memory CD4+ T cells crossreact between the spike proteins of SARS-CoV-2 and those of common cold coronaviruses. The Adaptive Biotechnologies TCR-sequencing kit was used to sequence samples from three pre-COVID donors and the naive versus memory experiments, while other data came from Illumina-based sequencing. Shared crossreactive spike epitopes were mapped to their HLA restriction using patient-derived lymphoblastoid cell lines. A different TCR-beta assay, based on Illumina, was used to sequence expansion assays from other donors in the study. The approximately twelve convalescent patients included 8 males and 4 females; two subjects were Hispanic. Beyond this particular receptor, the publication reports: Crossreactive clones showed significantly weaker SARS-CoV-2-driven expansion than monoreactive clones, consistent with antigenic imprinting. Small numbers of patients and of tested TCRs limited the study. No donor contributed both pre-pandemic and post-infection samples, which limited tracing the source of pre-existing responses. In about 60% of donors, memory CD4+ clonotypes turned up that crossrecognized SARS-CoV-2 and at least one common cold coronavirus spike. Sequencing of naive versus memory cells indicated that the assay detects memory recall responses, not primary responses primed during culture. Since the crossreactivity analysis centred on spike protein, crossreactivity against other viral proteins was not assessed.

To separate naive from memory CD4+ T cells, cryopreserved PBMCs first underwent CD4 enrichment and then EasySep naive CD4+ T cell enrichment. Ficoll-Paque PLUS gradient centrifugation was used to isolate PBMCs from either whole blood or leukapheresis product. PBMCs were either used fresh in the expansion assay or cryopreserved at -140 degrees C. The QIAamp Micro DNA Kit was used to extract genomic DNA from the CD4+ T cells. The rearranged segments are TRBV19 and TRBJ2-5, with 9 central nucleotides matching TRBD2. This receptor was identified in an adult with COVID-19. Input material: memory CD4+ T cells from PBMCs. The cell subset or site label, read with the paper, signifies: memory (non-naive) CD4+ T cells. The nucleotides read TGTGCCAGTAGTATAATCGCTAGCGGGGAAGAGACCCAGTACTTC. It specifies CASSIIASGEETQYF.